This is a list of T cell receptor beta chains from one sample in a study of chemoradiotherapy in HPV16-positive cancers. The data were produced by immunoSEQ multiplex PCR, yet TCRdb's version contains in-frame clones alone and is incomplete. The sample comprises about 12,000 clones, 55% to 75% of which are singletons, and less than 10% rests with the top ten. This material was obtained from a patient who underwent chemoradiotherapy. The origin of the receptors is a human donor with HPV-associated anogenital cancer. The CDR3 runs from the conserved cysteine through the conserved F or W. Each record gives: V gene, D gene, clone size, J gene, CDR3 DNA, CDR3 protein. The D gene is left open where the match is weak. Part of the rows lack a size; the others show once, few, many or a class for expanded clones.

TRBV18	NA	few	TRBJ2-7	TGTGCCAGCTCACCACCGGGCGACTACGAGCAGTACTTC	CASSPPGDYEQYF
TRBV28	NA	NA	TRBJ2-7	TGTGCCAGCATCGGCACCACCTACGAGCAGTACTTC	CASIGTTYEQYF
TRBV13	TRBD2	NA	TRBJ2-3	TGTGCCAGCAGTCCCCGACTAGCGGGACTCACAGATACGCAGTATTTT	CASSPRLAGLTDTQYF
TRBV7-9	NA	NA	TRBJ1-4	TGTGCCAGCAGCTTCCTTCCTCCTAATGAAAAACTGTTTTTT	CASSFLPPNEKLFF
TRBV7-9	TRBD2	few	TRBJ2-7	TGTGCCAGCAGCCCTTTCGGGGGGGCGGGGTACGAGCAGTACTTC	CASSPFGGAGYEQYF
TRBV2	NA	NA	TRBJ2-6	TGTGCCAGCAGTTTTGGGAGCACTGGGGCCAACGTCCTGACTTTC	CASSFGSTGANVLTF
TRBV28	NA	once	TRBJ2-1	TGTGCCAGCAGTGTCAACCGGGACACTAGATACAATGAGCAGTTCTTC	CASSVNRDTRYNEQFF
TRBV12-5	TRBD1	NA	TRBJ2-2	TGTGCTAGTGGAACGGGACAGGGTCACAGGGAGCTGTTTTTT	CASGTGQGHRELFF
TRBV28	NA	few	TRBJ2-1	TGTGCCACCATAAGTACGCACAATGAGCAGTTCTTC	CATISTHNEQFF
TRBV19	TRBD1	NA	TRBJ1-6	TGTGCCAGTGGGGCCCGGGACAGCGGGTCACCCCTCCACTTT	CASGARDSGSPLHF
TRBV7-9	TRBD1	NA	TRBJ2-3	TGTGCCAGCGGTCCGACAGGGATAACAGATACGCAGTATTTT	CASGPTGITDTQYF
TRBV28	TRBD1	NA	TRBJ1-4	TGTGCCAGCAGTGACAGGGGTGGGTCAACTAATGAAAAACTGTTTTTT	CASSDRGGSTNEKLFF
TRBV19	NA	few	TRBJ1-2	TGTGCCAGTAGCCCTTCGGGGGAAAACTATGGCTACACCTTC	CASSPSGENYGYTF
TRBV25-1	TRBD1	NA	TRBJ1-1	TGTGCCAGCAGTGAATTGGGGACAGGGGAGACTGAAGCTTTCTTT	CASSELGTGETEAFF
TRBV5-6	TRBD1	NA	TRBJ1-1	TGTGCCAGCAGCTTCCGGGACAGGGCTGAAGCTTTCTTT	CASSFRDRAEAFF
TRBV7-9	TRBD2	NA	TRBJ2-7	TGTGCCAGCAGGGGTAGCGGGATTGAGCTATACCCCGAGCAGTACTTC	CASRGSGIELYPEQYF
TRBV18	NA	few	TRBJ2-1	TGTGCCAGCTCACCTATTCCCACGACCGGCACAACGGCCTACAATGAGCAGTTCTTC	CASSPIPTTGTTAYNEQFF
TRBV5-4	NA	NA	TRBJ2-5	TGTGCCAGCAGCTTGGTGACTAGGCAAGAGACCCAGTACTTC	CASSLVTRQETQYF
TRBV7-2	TRBD1	NA	TRBJ2-7	TGTGCCAGCAGCTTTTCGACAGGGGACTACGAGCAGTACTTC	CASSFSTGDYEQYF
TRBV19	NA	NA	TRBJ1-1	TGTGCCAGTACCCAAAACACAGAGAACACTGAAGCTTTCTTT	CASTQNTENTEAFF
TRBV29-1	NA	NA	TRBJ1-1	TGCAGCGTTCGCAATCTGAACACTGAAGCTTTCTTT	CSVRNLNTEAFF
TRBV6-5	NA	NA	TRBJ2-5	TGTGCCAGCAGTTACTCGGCCCGGGCGGGGACCCAGTACTTC	CASSYSARAGTQYF
TRBV19	NA	NA	TRBJ1-6	TGTGCCAGTAATACCTACCTGAATTCACCCCTCCACTTT	CASNTYLNSPLHF
TRBV5-5	NA	NA	TRBJ1-2	TGTGCCAGCAGCTTGTTGGGACTCGCCAACTATGGCTACACCTTC	CASSLLGLANYGYTF